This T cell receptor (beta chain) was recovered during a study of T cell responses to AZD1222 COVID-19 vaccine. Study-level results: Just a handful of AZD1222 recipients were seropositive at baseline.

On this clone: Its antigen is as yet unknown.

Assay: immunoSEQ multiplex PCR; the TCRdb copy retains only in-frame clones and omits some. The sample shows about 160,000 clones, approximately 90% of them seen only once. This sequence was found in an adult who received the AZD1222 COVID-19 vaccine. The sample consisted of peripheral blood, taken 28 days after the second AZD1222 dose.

The CDR3 bases are TGTGCCAGCAGCTTGCGGACGGGGAGCTCCTACGAGCAGTACTTC. This encodes CASSLRTGSSYEQYF. The V gene is TRBV5-4, the J gene TRBJ2-7, with a tentative D call TRBD2 (5 bases). The germline V and J ends were trimmed by 1 base and 0 bases, with 11 bases remaining between them. CDR3 length: 15 amino acids. The germline V gene encodes CDR1 SGHNT and CDR2 YYREEE (reference sequence).